These 17 T cell receptor beta chains were sequenced from one sample in a study of spatial heterogeneity in lung cancer. TCRdb redid the calling of the 5' RACE reads with MiXCR, one entry per CDR3 protein. Here the sample spans some 100,000 distinct CDR3 sequences, 10% to 15% being singletons. The time point is: sample taken at primary tumor resection. Sequenced material: PBMCs, taken at surgery. All receptors come from a male donor with early-stage non-small cell lung cancer.

In its sample, this clonotype was seen a few times. V is TRBV11-2 and J is TRBJ2-3; 7 bases line up with TRBD1. Germline V gives CDR1 SGHAT, CDR2 FQNNGV. There are 14 residues in the CDR3. The junction had 8 bases not matched to a gene; V was cut back by 6 bases and J by 5 bases. CDR3 protein: CASSLQGFVDTQYF. The CDR3 DNA reads as TGTGCCAGCAGTTTACAGGGGTTCGTAGATACGCAGTATTTT.

The table lists this clonotype with many counts. The chain has TRBV29-1 and TRBJ2-1; 8 bases match TRBD2. The CDR3 runs to 15 residues. Trimming removed 4 bases from V and 2 bases from J; junction bases left unmatched: 7. The germline V gene encodes CDR1 SQVTM and CDR2 ANQGSEA. The CDR3: CSVVSSGGAYNEQFF. CDR3 nucleotide sequence: TGCAGCGTTGTTAGTTCGGGAGGGGCCTACAATGAGCAGTTCTTC.

This clonotype has ten or more counts. The rearrangement uses TRBV27 and TRBJ1-2; D is unclear. The germline V gene encodes CDR1 MNHEY and CDR2 SMNVEV (reference sequence). V lost 8 bases to trimming and J lost 8 bases, with 21 bases between them. The CDR3 loop spans 14 amino acids. Written as DNA, the CDR3 is TGTGCCAGCGGACGAGAAGGACGCGGGCGAGGCTACACCTTC. This codes for CASGREGRGRGYTF.

There are a few counts of this clonotype. The genes are TRBV11-1 and TRBJ2-5; TRBD1 aligns across 8 bases. Germline V gives CDR1 SGHAT, CDR2 FQDESV (reference sequence). This CDR3 is built from 13 residues. V gave up 5 bases and J gave up 6 bases; unmatched junction bases: 5. Here the CDR3 reads CASSPGTGQTQYF. CDR3 nucleotides: TGTGCCAGCAGCCCCGGGACAGGCCAGACCCAGTACTTC. Full variable domain (remainder filled in from reference TRBV11-1 and TRBJ2-5): EAEVAQSPRYKITEKSQAVAFWCDPISGHATLYWYRQILGQGPELLVQFQDESVVDDSQLPKDRFSAERLKGVDSTLKIQPAELGDSAMYLCASSPGTGQTQYFGPGTRLLVL.

This clonotype was seen more than once but under ten times. The CDR3 is CSARDPRRGHNEQFF. The DNA of the CDR3 is TGCAGTGCTAGAGATCCCCGCAGGGGGCACAATGAGCAGTTCTTC. The rearrangement links TRBV20-1 to TRBJ2-1, with TRBD1 identical over 8 bases. Germline V gene lookup returns CDR1 DFQATT and CDR2 SNEGSKA (reference sequence). J lost 5 bases, V lost 0 bases, and 6 bases had no gene match. The CDR3 has 15 residues.

This clonotype occurred a few times. The chain joins TRBV20-1 to TRBJ2-1; the D gene is possibly TRBD2 (5 bases). The V gene's germline CDR1 is DFQATT and CDR2 SNEGSKA (reference sequence). The V end lost 1 base, the J end lost 4 bases, and 8 bases lay between the germline ends. The CDR3 contains 13 residues. CDR3 sequence: CSARGRVYNEQFF. As DNA, the CDR3 is TGCAGTGCTAGAGGGCGGGTTTACAATGAGCAGTTCTTC.

This clonotype has just one count. A read error may be the cause here, since a much bigger clone is one base away. The chain links TRBV7-2 to TRBJ2-5, with 10 bases fitting TRBD2. Trimming at V came to 5 bases and at J to 4 bases, leaving 4 bases not matched to a gene. Germline-derived CDR1 and CDR2 are SGHTA and FQGNSA. This CDR3 contains 14 residues. The CDR3: CASSIRLAGETQYF. In nucleotides, the CDR3 is TGTGCCAGCAGCATACGACTAGCGGGAGAGACCCAGTACTTC.

The V and J genes are TRBV19 and TRBJ2-2, with 12 bases lining up with TRBD2. CDR3 size: 17 residues. V gave up 5 bases and J gave up 3 bases; unmatched junction bases: 7. Germline V gene sequence: CDR1 LNHDA, CDR2 SQIVND (reference sequence). The CDR3 sequence: CASSDIGLAGHTGELFF. DNA for the CDR3: TGTGCCAGTAGTGATATCGGACTAGCGGGGCACACCGGGGAGCTGTTTTTT.

The V and J genes are TRBV5-1 and TRBJ2-1; 12 nucleotides match TRBD2. The germline gives CDR1 SGHRS, CDR2 YFSETQ. Trimming cost V 4 bases and J 8 bases; bases outside gene matches: 10. This CDR3 region has 16 residues. CDR3 sequence reads: CASSQLAGGRSDEQFF. The CDR3 coding sequence is TGCGCCAGCAGCCAGCTAGCGGGGGGGCGCTCGGATGAGCAGTTCTTC.

This clonotype was observed a few times. The genes are TRBV19 and TRBJ2-5; D call uncertain. CDR3 length: 14 residues. Germline CDR1 is LNHDA and CDR2 is SQIVND (reference sequence). Trimming cost V 3 bases and J 2 bases, with 10 bases left between them. CDR3 residues: CASSMSRLQETQYF. CDR3 sequence (DNA): TGTGCCAGTAGTATGTCCCGGTTACAAGAGACCCAGTACTTC. Combining the CDR3 with reference TRBV19 and TRBJ2-5 gives the whole variable domain DGGITQSPKYLFRKEGQNVTLSCEQNLNHDAMYWYRQDPGQGLRLIYYSQIVNDFQKGDIAEGYSVSREKKESFPLTVTSAQKNPTAFYLCASSMSRLQETQYFGPGTRLLVL.

The rearrangement links TRBV5-1 to TRBJ2-1, with D perhaps TRBD2 (6 bases). The CDR3 extends over 15 amino acids. V lost 0 bases, J lost 3 bases, and 10 bases lay in between. The germline V gene encodes CDR1 SGHRS and CDR2 YFSETQ. The CDR3 loop reads CASSLVAGNYNEQFF. In DNA, the CDR3 is TGCGCCAGCAGCTTGGTGGCGGGGAACTACAATGAGCAGTTCTTC.

Many counts were recorded for this clonotype. The genes are TRBV9 and TRBJ2-1, with 9 nucleotides matching TRBD2. With 0 bases clipped from V and 10 bases from J, the junction kept 5 bases outside the gene matches. The germline V gene encodes CDR1 SGDLS and CDR2 YYNGEE. This CDR3 region has 14 residues. CDR3 in amino acids: CASSVVAGAGEQFF. As DNA, the CDR3 is TGTGCCAGCAGCGTAGTAGCGGGGGCTGGCGAGCAGTTCTTC.

As for this clonotype: A much larger clone is a single base away; this may be a read error. The rearrangement links TRBV7-2 to TRBJ1-1; no clear D. The CDR3 length is 13 residues. CDR1 and CDR2 (germline): SGHTA, FQGNSA. Trimming removed 2 bases from V and 1 base from J, with 5 bases in between. DNA for the CDR3: TGTGCCAGCAGCTTATGGGGGAACACTGAAGCTTTCTTT. It codes for CASSLWGNTEAFF.

The rearrangement joins TRBV20-1 to TRBJ2-7; 7 nucleotides agree with TRBD1. V gave up 5 bases and J gave up 6 bases; unmatched junction bases: 10. Germline lookup yields CDR1 DFQATT and CDR2 SNEGSKA (reference sequence). CDR3 length: 13 residues. The CDR3 nucleotides read TGCAGTGCTGGATTGACAGGGCAGGGCGAGCAGTACTTC. It is translated as CSAGLTGQGEQYF.

This clonotype showed up just a few times. The chain has TRBV9 and TRBJ2-2; D call uncertain. CDR1 is SGDLS and CDR2 is YYNGEE in the germline V gene. The CDR3 extends over 16 amino acids. V lost 2 bases to trimming and J lost 0 bases, with 11 bases between them. The chain's CDR3 is CASSVGLYANTGELFF. The CDR3 DNA follows: TGTGCCAGCAGCGTGGGCTTATACGCGAACACCGGGGAGCTGTTTTTT.

This clonotype was detected ten times or more. The chain couples TRBV29-1 to TRBJ2-1; 11 bases match TRBD2. V shed 6 bases, J shed 5 bases, and the junction held 6 bases outside the gene matches. This CDR3 contains 14 residues. From germline, CDR1 is SQVTM and CDR2 ANQGSEA. The chain's CDR3 is CSVTGLAENNEQFF. The CDR3 nucleotides read TGCAGCGTCACGGGACTAGCGGAGAACAATGAGCAGTTCTTC.

The chain uses TRBV19 and TRBJ2-1; 7 nucleotides align to TRBD2. Per germline, CDR1 LNHDA and CDR2 SQIVND (reference sequence). V lost 4 bases and J lost 8; bases outside the gene matches: 11. CDR3 length equals 15 residues. The CDR3 reads CASSSGTTYPDEQFF. In nucleotides, the CDR3 is TGTGCCAGTAGTAGCGGGACTACCTACCCTGATGAGCAGTTCTTC. Full variable domain (missing parts from reference TRBV19 and TRBJ2-1): DGGITQSPKYLFRKEGQNVTLSCEQNLNHDAMYWYRQDPGQGLRLIYYSQIVNDFQKGDIAEGYSVSREKKESFPLTVTSAQKNPTAFYLCASSSGTTYPDEQFFGPGTRLTVL.